This T cell receptor beta chain was recovered during a study of blood T cells in healthy people across ages. General study results and limits: It was not possible, with unsorted PBMCs, to conclusively compare naive and antigen-experienced cells.

A remark on this clonotype: Its matching antigen is unknown.

Germline loops: CDR1 MNHEY, CDR2 SVGEGT. The CDR3 spans 12 residues. V shed 8 bases and J 14 bases; nucleotides not matched to a gene: 12. Alongside a J-beta primer mix, a sample-barcoded 5' primer served in a second PCR lasting about 7 to 11 cycles. TCRdb re-analysed the 5' RACE reads in MiXCR, keeping a single row per CDR3 protein. This sample has 600,000 to 800,000 distinct CDR3 sequences; about 51% occur once, and the top ten carry around an eighth. This chain joins TRBV6-2 or TRBV6-3 and TRBJ2-1, with TRBD2 identical over 7 bases. This receptor was obtained from an elderly woman in good health. The sample comprised blood. The CDR3 DNA reads TGTGCCAGCGGTAGCGGGCGAGAAAGAAAGTTCTTC. This translates into CASGSGRERKFF.